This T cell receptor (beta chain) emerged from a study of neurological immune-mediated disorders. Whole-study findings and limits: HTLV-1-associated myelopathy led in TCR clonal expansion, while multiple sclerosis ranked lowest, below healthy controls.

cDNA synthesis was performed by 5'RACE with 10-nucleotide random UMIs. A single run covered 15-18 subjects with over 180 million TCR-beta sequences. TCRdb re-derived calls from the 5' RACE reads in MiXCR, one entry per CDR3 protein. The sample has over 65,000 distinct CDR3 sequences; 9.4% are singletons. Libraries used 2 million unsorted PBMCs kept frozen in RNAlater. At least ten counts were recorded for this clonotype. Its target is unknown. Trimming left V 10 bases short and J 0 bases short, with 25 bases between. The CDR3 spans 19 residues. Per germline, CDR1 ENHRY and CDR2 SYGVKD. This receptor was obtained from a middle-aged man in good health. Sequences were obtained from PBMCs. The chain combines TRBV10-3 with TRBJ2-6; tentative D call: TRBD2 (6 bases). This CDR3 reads CATTEARRASHSGANVLTF. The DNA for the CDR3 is TGTGCCACCACCGAGGCCAGGAGGGCTTCACACTCTGGGGCCAACGTCCTGACTTTC.